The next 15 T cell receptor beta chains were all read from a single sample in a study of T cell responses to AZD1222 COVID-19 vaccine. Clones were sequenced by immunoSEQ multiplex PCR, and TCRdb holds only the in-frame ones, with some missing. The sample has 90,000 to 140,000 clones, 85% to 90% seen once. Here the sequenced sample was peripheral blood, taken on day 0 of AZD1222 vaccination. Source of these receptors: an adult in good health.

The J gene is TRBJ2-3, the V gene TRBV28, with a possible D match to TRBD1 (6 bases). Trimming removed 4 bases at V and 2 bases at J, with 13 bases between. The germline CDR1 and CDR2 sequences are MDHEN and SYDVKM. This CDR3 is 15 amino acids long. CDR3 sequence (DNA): TGTGCCAGCAGTTCCCTTGGGACAACCACAGATACGCAGTATTTT. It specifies CASSSLGTTTDTQYF.

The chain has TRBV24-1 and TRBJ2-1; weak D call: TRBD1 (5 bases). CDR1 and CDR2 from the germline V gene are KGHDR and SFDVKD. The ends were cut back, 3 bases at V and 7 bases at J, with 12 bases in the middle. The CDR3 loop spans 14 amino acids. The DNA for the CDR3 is TGTGCCACCAGTGATACCAGGGCTGGGAATGAGCAGTTCTTC. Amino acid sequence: CATSDTRAGNEQFF.

The CDR3, as DNA: TGTGCCAGCAGTTTATTAGCACACGTCGGGGAAGAGACCCAGTACTTC. Its translation is CASSLLAHVGEETQYF. V usage is TRBV28 and J usage is TRBJ2-5, with D tentatively TRBD2 (5 bases). Germline-derived CDR1 and CDR2 are MDHEN and SYDVKM. The germline V and J ends were trimmed by 1 base and 3 bases, with 15 bases remaining between them. This CDR3 is 16 amino acids long.

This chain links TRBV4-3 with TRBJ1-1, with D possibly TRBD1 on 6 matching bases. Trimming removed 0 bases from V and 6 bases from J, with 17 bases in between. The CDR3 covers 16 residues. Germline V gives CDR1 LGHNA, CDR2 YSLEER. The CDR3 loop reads CASSQDWARGISEAFF. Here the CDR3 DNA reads TGCGCCAGCAGCCAAGATTGGGCCAGGGGTATTTCTGAAGCTTTCTTT.

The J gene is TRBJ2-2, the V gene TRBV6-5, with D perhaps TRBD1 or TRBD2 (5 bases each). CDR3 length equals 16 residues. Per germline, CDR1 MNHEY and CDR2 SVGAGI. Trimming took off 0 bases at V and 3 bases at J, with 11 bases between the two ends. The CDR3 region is CASSYSGVRDTGELFF. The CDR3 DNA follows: TGTGCCAGCAGTTACTCGGGGGTTAGGGACACCGGGGAGCTGTTTTTT.

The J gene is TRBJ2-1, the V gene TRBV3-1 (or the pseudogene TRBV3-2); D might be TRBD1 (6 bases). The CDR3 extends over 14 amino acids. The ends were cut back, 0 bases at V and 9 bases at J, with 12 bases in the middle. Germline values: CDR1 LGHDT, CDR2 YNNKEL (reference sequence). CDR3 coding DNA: TGTGCCAGCAGCCAAGAATCCCCCAGGGGTGAGCAGTTCTTC. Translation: CASSQESPRGEQFF.

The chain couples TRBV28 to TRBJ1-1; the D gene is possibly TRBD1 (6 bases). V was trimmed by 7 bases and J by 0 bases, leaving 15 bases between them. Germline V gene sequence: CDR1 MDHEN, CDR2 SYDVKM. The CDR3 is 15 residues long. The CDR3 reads CASTNGGQMNTEAFF. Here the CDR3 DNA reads TGTGCCAGCACTAATGGGGGACAAATGAACACTGAAGCTTTCTTT. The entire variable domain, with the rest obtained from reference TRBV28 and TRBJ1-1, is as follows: DVKVTQSSRYLVKRTGEKVFLECVQDMDHENMFWYRQDPGLGLRLIYFSYDVKMKEKGDIPEGYSVSREKKERFSLILESASTNQTSMYLCASTNGGQMNTEAFFGQGTRLTVV.

The CDR3 bases are TGTGCCAGCAGTTTGTCACTCACGAGGGAAAAACTGTTTTTT. Translating it yields CASSLSLTREKLFF. This chain links TRBV6-5 with TRBJ1-4; D unclear. CDR3 length equals 14 residues. The ends were cut back, 4 bases at V and 8 bases at J, with 14 bases in the middle. Germline assignment: CDR1 MNHEY and CDR2 SVGAGI.

As DNA, the CDR3 is TGTGCCAGCAGTTCACCCGGGTCGGCGGCGTACTTC. Translating it yields CASSSPGSAAYF. The V gene is TRBV6-2 or TRBV6-3, the J gene TRBJ2-7, with unresolved D. Trimming took 4 bases from V and 12 from J, leaving 16 bases between them. Germline values: CDR1 MNHEY, CDR2 SVGEGT. The CDR3 length is 12 residues.

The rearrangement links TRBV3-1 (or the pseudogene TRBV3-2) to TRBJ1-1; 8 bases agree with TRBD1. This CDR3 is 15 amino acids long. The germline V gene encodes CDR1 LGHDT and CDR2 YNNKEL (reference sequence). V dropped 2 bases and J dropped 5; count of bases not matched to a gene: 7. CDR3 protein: CASSQRDRGRTEAFF. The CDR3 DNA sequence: TGTGCCAGCAGCCAAAGAGACAGGGGACGGACTGAAGCTTTCTTT.

CDR3 sequence (DNA): TGCGCCAGCAGCCAAACTCCAAGACAGCGTAGTTATGGCTACACCTTC. Translating gives CASSQTPRQRSYGYTF. The V gene is TRBV4-1, the J gene TRBJ1-2; the D gene is possibly TRBD1 (5 bases). Germline V gene sequence: CDR1 MGHRA, CDR2 YSYEKL. With 2 bases removed from V and 5 bases from J, the gap between germline ends came to 18 bases. This CDR3 is 16 amino acids long.

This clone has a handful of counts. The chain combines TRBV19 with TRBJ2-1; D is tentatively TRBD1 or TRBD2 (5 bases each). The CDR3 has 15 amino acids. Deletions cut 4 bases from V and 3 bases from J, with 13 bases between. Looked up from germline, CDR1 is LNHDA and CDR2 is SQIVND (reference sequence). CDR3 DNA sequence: TGTGCCAGTAGTACCACTAGAGGGGTCTACAATGAGCAGTTCTTC. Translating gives CASSTTRGVYNEQFF. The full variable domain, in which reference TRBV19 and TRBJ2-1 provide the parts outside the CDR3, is DGGITQSPKYLFRKEGQNVTLSCEQNLNHDAMYWYRQDPGQGLRLIYYSQIVNDFQKGDIAEGYSVSREKKESFPLTVTSAQKNPTAFYLCASSTTRGVYNEQFFGPGTRLTVL.

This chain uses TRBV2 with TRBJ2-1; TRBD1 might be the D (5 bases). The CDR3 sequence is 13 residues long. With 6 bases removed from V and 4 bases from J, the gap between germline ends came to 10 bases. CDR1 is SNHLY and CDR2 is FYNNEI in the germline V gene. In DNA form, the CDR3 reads TGTGCCAGCAGGGCGACAGCTTACAATGAGCAGTTCTTC. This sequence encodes CASRATAYNEQFF.

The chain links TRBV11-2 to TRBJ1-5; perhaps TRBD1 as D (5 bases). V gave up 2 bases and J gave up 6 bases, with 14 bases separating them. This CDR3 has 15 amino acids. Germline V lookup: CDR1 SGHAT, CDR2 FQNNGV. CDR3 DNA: TGTGCCAGCAGCTTATCAGGGATGGGAGGTCAGCCCCAGCATTTT. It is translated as CASSLSGMGGQPQHF.

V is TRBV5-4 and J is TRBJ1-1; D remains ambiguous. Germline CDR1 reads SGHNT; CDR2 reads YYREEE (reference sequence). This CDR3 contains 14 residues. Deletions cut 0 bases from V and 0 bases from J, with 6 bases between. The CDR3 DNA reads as TGTGCCAGCAGCTTGGCGGGGATGAACACTGAAGCTTTCTTT. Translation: CASSLAGMNTEAFF.